This TCR beta chain is drawn from a study of human T cells and chemical hapten exposure. Study-wide background: Patch testing placed 0.01% DPC on the upper back, with readings at 6 days.

TCRdb ran MiXCR on the RACE reads and lists one entry per CDR3 protein. The data hold 80,000 to 100,000 distinct CDR3 sequences, with approximately 10% observed a single time. Deletions cut 5 bases from V and 2 bases from J, with 14 bases between. The CDR3 covers 15 residues. Germline V CDR1 and CDR2: SNHLY, FYNNEI. Time point indicated: patch test 3, about 24 weeks after DPC sensitization. Treatment of the sample: therapeutic diphenylcyclopropenone sensitization with weekly scalp DPC. The authors extracted total RNA from unfractionated whole blood. This clonotype showed up just a few times. The chain combines TRBV2 with TRBJ2-3; D call uncertain. This material consisted of whole blood, taken in connection with sensitization to the hapten diphenylcyclopropenone (DPC). The source is a woman younger than 45 with alopecia areata. Some clones in this sample may be carry-over from other donors' samples. CDR3 sequence: CASSIYGLTTDTQYF. As DNA, the CDR3 is TGTGCCAGCAGTATTTACGGCCTAACCACAGATACGCAGTATTTT.